This TCR beta chain stems from a study of quantifying T cell responses using KT2 cells. About the study: TCR alpha and beta constant-region primers primed reverse transcription of RNA. Under optimum conditions, T4 ligation efficiency was estimated at more than 8.5%. Study conclusions and caveats: KT2 sequences were detected down to about one KT2 cell per 100,000 PBMC. KT2 clone alpha and beta sequence counts scaled linearly with input KT2 cell number.

The sample is PBMC spiked with counted cells of clone KT2. An oligo carrying a UMI was ligated to the cDNA 3' end. First-round PCR used about 4 cycles and beta primers RC1.1 and RC1.2 covering TRBC1 and TRBC2. MiXCR, applied by TCRdb to the UMI-ligation and nested PCR reads, yields one record per CDR3 protein. The sample has approximately 46,000 distinct CDR3 sequences; around 10% are singletons. This clonotype showed up just a few times. The target antigen is unknown. The source of this sequence is a human donor. The specimen sequenced was PBMCs spiked with cells of the T cell clone KT2.

CDR3 residues: CASSLRTGGFQPQHF. The DNA for the CDR3 is TGTGCCAGCAGTTTGAGAACAGGGGGCTTTCAGCCCCAGCATTTT. V is TRBV12-3 or TRBV12-4 and J is TRBJ1-5; 9 bases are a match to TRBD1. After removal of 3 bases from V and 6 bases from J, the junction contained 6 bases not matched to a gene. The length of the CDR3 is 15 residues.